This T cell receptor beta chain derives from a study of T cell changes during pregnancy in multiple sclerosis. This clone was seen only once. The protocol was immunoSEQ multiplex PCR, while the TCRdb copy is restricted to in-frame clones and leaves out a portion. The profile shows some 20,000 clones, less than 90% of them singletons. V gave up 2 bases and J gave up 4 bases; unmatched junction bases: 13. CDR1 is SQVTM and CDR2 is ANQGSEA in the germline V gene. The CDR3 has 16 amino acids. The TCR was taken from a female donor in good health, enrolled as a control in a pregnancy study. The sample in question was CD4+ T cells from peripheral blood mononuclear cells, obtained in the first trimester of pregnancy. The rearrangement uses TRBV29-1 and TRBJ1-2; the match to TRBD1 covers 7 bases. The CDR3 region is CSVEPDRVGVVYGYTF. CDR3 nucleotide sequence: TGCAGCGTTGAACCCGACAGGGTAGGGGTGGTCTATGGCTACACCTTC.